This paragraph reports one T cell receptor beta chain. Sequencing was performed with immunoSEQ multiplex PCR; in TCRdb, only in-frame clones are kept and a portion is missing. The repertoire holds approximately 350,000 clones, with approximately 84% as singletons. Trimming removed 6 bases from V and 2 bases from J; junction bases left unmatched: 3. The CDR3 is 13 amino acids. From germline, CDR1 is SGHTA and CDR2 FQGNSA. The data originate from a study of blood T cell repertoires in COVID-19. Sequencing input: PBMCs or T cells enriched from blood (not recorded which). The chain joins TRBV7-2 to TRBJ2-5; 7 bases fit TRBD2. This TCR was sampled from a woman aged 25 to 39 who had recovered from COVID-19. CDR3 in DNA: TGTGCCAGCAGTGGACTAGGACAAGAGACCCAGTACTTC. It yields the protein CASSGLGQETQYF.